The clone carrying this T cell receptor beta chain was picked up a small number of times. Germline V gene lookup returns CDR1 SQVTM and CDR2 ANQGSEA. The CDR3 runs 14 residues. MiXCR, applied by TCRdb to the RT-PCR reads, yields one record per CDR3 protein. The sample lists about 680,000 distinct CDR3 sequences, approximately 15% occurring once. The chain combines TRBV29-1 with TRBJ2-3; D may match TRBD1 or TRBD2 (5 bases each). This clonotype originated in a female donor in good health, serving as a healthy control. Sequenced sample: memory CD4+ T cells from blood. The CDR3 DNA is TGCACGTCGTTGGGGGAAGAAAGTGGAGATACGCAGTATTTT. Translated: CTSLGEESGDTQYF.